Listed here is a single T cell receptor (beta chain). Its cognate antigen is unknown. The sample originates from a study of CXCR3-negative and CXCR3-positive naive CD8 T cells. This CDR3 is 13 amino acids long. Per the germline V gene, CDR1 is SEHNR and CDR2 is FQNEAQ (reference sequence). Study-level findings and limits: TRB CDR3s were more hydrophobic in CXCR3-positive than in CXCR3-negative naive cells. Naive subsets expressed similar surface CD5; TRB CDR3 features served to infer TCR strength.

All TRB cDNA libraries came from 5' RACE performed with UMI labels. Reprocessing the 5' RACE reads, TCRdb reports a single entry for every CDR3 protein and omits DNA. The sample data list about 90,000 distinct CDR3 sequences. The sequence derives from a human donor in good health. Some clones in this sample may be carry-over from other donors' samples. The sequenced material came from naive CXCR3- CD8+ T cells from blood. Subset reported: CD45RO-CCR7+CD27+CD95- naive CD8+ T cells lacking CXCR3 (TNR3-). The chain couples TRBV7-9 to TRBJ2-1; TCRdb's D gene call, TRBD1, goes unchecked for lack of DNA. CDR3 loop: CASISGGNNEQFF.